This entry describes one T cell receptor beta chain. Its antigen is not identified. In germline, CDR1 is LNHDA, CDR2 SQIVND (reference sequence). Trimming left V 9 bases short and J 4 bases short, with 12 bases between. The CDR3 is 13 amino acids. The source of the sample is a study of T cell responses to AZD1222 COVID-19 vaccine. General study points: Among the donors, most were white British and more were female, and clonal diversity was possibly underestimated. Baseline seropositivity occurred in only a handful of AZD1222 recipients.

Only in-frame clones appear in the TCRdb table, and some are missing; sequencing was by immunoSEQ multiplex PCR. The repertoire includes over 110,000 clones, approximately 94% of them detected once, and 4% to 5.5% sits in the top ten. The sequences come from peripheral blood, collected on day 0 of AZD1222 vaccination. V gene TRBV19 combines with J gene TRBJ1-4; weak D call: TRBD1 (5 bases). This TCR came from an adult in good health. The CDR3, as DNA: TGTGCCAGCCATAGACAGAATAATGAAAAACTGTTTTTT. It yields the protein CASHRQNNEKLFF.